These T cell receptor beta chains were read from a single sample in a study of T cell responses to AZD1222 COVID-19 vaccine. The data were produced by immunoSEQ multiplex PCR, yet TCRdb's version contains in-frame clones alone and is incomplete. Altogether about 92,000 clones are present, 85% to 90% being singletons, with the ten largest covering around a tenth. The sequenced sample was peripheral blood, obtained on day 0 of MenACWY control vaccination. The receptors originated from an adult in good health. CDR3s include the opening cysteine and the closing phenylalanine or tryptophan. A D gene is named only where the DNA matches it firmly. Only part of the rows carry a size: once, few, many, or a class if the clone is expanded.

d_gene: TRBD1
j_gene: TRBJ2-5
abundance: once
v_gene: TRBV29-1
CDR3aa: CSARDRVQETQYF
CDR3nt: TGCAGCGCCCGTGACAGGGTCCAAGAGACCCAGTACTTC

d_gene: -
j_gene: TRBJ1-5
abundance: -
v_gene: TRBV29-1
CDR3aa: CSAGAGIGQPQHF
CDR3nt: TGCAGCGCGGGCGCGGGAATTGGTCAGCCCCAGCATTTT

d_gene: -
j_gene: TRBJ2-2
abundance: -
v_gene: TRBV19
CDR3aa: CASSLLNTGELFF
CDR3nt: TGTGCCAGTAGTCTCCTGAACACCGGGGAGCTGTTTTTT

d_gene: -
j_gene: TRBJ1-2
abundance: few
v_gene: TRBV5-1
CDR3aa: CASSLGTYGYTF
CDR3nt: TGCGCCAGCAGCCTTGGAACTTATGGCTACACCTTC

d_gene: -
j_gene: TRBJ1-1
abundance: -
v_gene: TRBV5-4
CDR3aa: CASSREEGTRNTEAFF
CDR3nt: TGTGCCAGCAGTCGTGAGGAAGGGACAAGGAACACTGAAGCTTTCTTT

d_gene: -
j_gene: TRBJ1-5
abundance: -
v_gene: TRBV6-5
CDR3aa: CASSLNRQGNQPQHF
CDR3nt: TGTGCCAGCAGTTTGAACAGGCAGGGCAATCAGCCCCAGCATTTT

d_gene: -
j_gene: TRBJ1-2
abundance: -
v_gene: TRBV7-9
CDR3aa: CASSPGAIRYGYTF
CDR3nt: TGTGCCAGCAGCCCTGGGGCGATTCGTTATGGCTACACCTTC

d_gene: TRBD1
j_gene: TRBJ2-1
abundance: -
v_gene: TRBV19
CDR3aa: CASSSRDRGLSYNEQFF
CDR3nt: TGTGCCAGTAGTAGCCGGGACAGGGGGCTTTCCTACAATGAGCAGTTCTTC

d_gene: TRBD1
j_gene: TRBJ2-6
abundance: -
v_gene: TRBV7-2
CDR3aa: CASSLGTDYRANVLTF
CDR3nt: TGTGCCAGCAGCCTCGGGACAGATTATCGGGCCAACGTCCTGACTTTC

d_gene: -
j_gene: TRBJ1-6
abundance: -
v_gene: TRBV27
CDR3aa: CASSLVGVRFPLHF
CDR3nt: TGTGCCAGCAGTTTGGTCGGGGTGAGGTTCCCCCTCCACTTT

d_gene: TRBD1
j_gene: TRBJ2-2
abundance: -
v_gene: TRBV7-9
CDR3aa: CASTLDRADTGELFF
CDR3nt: TGTGCCAGCACTTTAGACAGGGCGGACACCGGGGAGCTGTTTTTT

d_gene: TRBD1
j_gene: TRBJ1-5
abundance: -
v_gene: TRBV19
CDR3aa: CASDRGADNQPQHF
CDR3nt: TGTGCCAGCGACAGGGGGGCTGACAATCAGCCCCAGCATTTT

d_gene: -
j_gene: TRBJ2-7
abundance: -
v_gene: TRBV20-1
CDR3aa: CSASKGGPTNAYEQYF
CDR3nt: TGCAGTGCTAGTAAGGGGGGGCCCACAAATGCCTACGAGCAGTACTTC

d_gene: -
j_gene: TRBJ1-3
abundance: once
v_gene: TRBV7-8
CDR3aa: CASSLVISAAGNTIYF
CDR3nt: TGTGCCAGCAGCTTAGTAATTTCGGCCGCTGGAAACACCATATATTTT

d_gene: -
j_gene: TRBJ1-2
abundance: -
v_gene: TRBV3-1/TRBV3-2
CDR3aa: CASSQEYRLGAHGYTF
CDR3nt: TGTGCCAGCAGCCAAGAATATAGGCTGGGGGCCCATGGCTACACCTTC

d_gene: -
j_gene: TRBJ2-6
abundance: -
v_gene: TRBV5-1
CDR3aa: CASSSSSGANVLTF
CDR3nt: TGCGCCAGCAGCTCGAGCTCTGGGGCCAACGTCCTGACTTTC

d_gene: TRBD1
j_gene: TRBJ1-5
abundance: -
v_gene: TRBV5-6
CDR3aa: CASSLGGQGNRHF
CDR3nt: TGTGCCAGCAGCTTGGGGGGACAGGGTAATCGGCATTTT

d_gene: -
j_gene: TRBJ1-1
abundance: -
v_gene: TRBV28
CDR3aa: CASSGNRYTEAFF
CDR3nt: TGTGCCAGCAGCGGAAACAGGTACACTGAAGCTTTCTTT

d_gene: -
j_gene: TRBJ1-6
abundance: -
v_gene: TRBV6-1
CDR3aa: CASSEGQGKSPLHF
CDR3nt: TGTGCCAGCAGTGAAGGGCAGGGGAAATCACCCCTCCACTTT

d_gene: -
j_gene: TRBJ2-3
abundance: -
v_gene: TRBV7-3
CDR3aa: CASSLTGGRPDTQYF
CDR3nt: TGTGCCAGCAGCTTAACCGGGGGGCGGCCAGATACGCAGTATTTT

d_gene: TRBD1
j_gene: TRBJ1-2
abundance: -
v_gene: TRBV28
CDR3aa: CASSSHTDRGNYGYTF
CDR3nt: TGTGCCAGCAGTTCTCACACCGACAGGGGCAACTATGGCTACACCTTC

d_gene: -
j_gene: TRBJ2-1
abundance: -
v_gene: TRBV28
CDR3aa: CASGDRLREFF
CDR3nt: TGTGCCAGCGGAGACCGGCTGCGGGAGTTCTTC

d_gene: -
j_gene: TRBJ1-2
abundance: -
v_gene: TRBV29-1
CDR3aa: CSVKASGDGYTF
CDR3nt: TGCAGCGTGAAAGCCTCCGGGGATGGCTACACCTTC

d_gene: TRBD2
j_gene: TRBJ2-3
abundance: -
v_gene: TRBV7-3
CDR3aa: CASSSSPRGGTDTQYF
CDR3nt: TGTGCCAGCAGCTCCTCCCCCCGCGGGGGAACAGATACGCAGTATTTT

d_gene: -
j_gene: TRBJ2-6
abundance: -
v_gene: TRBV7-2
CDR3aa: CASSPAGGIGANVLTF
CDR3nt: TGTGCCAGCAGCCCCGCCGGGGGAATTGGGGCCAACGTCCTGACTTTC

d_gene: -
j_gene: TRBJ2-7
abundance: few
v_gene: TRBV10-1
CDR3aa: CATPLRPKRSYEQYF
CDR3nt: TGCGCCACCCCCTTGCGTCCAAAGAGGTCCTACGAGCAGTACTTC

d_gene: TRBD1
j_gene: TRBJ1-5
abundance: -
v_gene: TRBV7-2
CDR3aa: CASTTTGGNQPQHF
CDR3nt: TGTGCCAGCACCACAACAGGGGGCAATCAGCCCCAGCATTTT

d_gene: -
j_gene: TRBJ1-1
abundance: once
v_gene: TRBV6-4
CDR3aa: CASSPQAYTEAFF
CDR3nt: TGTGCCAGCAGTCCACAGGCTTACACTGAAGCTTTCTTT

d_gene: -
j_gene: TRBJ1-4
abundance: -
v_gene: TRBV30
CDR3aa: CAWSVTEKLFF
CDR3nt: TGTGCCTGGAGTGTAACCGAAAAACTGTTTTTT